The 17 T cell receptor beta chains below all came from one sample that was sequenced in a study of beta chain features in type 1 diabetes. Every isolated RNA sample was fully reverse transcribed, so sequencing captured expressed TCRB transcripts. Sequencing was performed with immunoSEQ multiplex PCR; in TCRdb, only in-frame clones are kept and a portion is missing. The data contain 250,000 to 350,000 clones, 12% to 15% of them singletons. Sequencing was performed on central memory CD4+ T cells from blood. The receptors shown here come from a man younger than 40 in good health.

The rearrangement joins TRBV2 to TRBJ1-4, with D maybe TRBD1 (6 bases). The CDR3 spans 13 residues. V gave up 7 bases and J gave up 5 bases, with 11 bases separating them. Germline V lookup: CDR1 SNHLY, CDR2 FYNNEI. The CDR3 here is CASTGAYNEKLFF. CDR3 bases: TGTGCCAGCACAGGGGCCTACAATGAAAAACTGTTTTTT.

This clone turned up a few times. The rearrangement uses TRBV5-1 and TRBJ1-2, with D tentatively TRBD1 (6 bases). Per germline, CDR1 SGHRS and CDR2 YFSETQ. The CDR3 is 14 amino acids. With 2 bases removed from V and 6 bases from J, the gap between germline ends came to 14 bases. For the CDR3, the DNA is TGCGCCAGCAGCTTAGAGGGGGGTTCGGATGGCTACACCTTC. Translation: CASSLEGGSDGYTF. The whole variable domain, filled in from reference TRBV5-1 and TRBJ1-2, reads KAGVTQTPRYLIKTRGQQVTLSCSPISGHRSVSWYQQTPGQGLQFLFEYFSETQRNKGNFPGRFSGRQFSNSRSEMNVSTLELGDSALYLCASSLEGGSDGYTFGSGTRLTVV.

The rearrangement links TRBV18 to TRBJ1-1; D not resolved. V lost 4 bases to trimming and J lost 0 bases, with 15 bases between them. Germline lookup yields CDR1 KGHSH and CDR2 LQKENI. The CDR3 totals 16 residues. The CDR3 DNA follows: TGTGCCAGCTCACTCAATGGAGGAGGACTGAACACTGAAGCTTTCTTT. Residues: CASSLNGGGLNTEAFF.

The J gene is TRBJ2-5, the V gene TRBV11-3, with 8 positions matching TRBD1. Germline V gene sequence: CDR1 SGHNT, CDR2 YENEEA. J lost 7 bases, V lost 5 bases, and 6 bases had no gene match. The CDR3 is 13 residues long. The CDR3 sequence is CASSPGQGGTQYF. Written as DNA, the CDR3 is TGTGCCAGCAGCCCCGGACAGGGCGGGACCCAGTACTTC.

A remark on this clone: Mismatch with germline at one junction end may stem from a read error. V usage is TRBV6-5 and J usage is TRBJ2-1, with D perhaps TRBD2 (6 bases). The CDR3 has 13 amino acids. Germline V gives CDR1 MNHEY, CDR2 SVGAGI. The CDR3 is CAISGGESNEQFF. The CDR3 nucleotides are TGTGCCATCAGTGGCGGGGAGAGCAATGAGCAGTTCTTC.

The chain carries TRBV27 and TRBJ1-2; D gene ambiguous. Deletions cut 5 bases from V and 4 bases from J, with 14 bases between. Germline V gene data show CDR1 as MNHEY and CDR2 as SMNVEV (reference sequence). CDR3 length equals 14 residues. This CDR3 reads CASSPKHRGYGYTF. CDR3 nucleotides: TGTGCCAGCAGTCCAAAACATAGAGGCTATGGCTACACCTTC.

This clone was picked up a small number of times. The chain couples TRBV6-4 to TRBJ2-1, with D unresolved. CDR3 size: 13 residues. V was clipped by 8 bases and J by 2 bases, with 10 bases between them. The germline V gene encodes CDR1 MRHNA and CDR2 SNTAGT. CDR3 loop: CASSQSTYNEQFF. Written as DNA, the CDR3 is TGTGCCAGCTCGCAGAGTACCTACAATGAGCAGTTCTTC.

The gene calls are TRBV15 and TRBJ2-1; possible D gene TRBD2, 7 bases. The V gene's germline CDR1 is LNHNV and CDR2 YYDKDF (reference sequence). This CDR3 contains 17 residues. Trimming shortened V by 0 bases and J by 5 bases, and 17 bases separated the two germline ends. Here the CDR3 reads CATSREPPRGGDNEQFF. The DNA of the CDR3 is TGTGCCACCAGCAGAGAACCGCCTCGAGGGGGGGACAATGAGCAGTTCTTC.

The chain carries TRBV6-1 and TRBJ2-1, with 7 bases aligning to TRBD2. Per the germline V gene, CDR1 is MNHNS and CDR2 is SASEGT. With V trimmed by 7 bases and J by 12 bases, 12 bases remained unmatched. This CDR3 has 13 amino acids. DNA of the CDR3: TGTGCCAGCATATCAACTAGCGTAACGGCGCAGTTCTTC. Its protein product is CASISTSVTAQFF.

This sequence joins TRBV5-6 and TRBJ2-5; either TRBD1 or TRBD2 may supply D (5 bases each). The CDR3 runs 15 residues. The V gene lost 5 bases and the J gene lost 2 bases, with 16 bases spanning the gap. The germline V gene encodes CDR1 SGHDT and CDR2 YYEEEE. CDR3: CASSLGRPLQETQYF. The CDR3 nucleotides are TGTGCCAGCAGTCTGGGACGTCCGCTTCAAGAGACCCAGTACTTC.

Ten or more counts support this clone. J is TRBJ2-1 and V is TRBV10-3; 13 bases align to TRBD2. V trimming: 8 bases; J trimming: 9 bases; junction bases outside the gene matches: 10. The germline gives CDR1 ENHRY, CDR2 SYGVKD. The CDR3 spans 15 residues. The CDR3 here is CAISSGTSGNSEQFF. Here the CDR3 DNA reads TGTGCCATCTCATCCGGGACTAGCGGGAACAGTGAGCAGTTCTTC.

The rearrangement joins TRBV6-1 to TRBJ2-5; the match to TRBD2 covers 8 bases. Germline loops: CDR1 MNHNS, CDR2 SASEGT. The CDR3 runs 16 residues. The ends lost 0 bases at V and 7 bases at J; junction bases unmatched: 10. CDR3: CASSEAEFSGVGTQYF. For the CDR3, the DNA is TGTGCCAGCAGTGAAGCCGAATTTAGCGGGGTCGGGACCCAGTACTTC.

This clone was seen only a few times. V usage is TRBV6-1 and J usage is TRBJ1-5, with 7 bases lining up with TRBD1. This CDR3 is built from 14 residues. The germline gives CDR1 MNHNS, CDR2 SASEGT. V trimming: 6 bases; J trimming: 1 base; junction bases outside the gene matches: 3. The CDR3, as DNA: TGTGCCAGCAGCCGCAGGGGGAGCAATCAGCCCCAGCATTTT. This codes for CASSRRGSNQPQHF.

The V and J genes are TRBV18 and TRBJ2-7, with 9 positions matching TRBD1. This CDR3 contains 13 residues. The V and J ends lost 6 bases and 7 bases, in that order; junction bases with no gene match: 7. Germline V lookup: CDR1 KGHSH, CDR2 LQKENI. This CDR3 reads CASSAGQGGEQYF. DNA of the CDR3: TGTGCCAGCTCGGCGGGACAGGGAGGTGAGCAGTACTTC.

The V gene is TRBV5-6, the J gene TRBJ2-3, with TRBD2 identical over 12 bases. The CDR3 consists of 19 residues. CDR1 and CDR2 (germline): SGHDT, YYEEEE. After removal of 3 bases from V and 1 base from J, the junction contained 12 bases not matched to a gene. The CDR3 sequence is CASSSYRLAGARRTDTQYF. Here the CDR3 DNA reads TGTGCCAGCAGCTCGTATCGACTAGCGGGGGCCCGGCGCACAGATACGCAGTATTTT.

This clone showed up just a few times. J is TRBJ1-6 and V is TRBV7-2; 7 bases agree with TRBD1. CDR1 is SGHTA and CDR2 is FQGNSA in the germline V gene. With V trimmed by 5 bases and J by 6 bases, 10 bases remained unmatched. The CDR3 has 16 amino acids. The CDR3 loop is CASSRRDSIANSPLHF. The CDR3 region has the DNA TGTGCCAGCAGCCGGCGGGACAGCATAGCTAATTCACCCCTCCACTTT. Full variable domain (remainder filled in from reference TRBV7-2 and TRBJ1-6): GAGVSQSPSNKVTEKGKDVELRCDPISGHTALYWYRQSLGQGLEFLIYFQGNSAPDKSGLPSDRFSAERTGGSVSTLTIQRTQQEDSAVYLCASSRRDSIANSPLHFGNGTRLTVT.

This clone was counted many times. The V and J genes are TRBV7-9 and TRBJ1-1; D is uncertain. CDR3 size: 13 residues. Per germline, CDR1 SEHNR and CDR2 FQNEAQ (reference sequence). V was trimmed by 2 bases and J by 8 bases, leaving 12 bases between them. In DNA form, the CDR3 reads TGTGCCAGCAGCTTAAGGCCGACGAGAGAAGCTTTCTTT. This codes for CASSLRPTREAFF. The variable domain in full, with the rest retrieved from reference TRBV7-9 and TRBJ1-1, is DTGVSQNPRHKITKRGQNVTFRCDPISEHNRLYWYRQTLGQGPEFLTYFQNEAQLEKSRLLSDRFSAERPKGSFSTLEIQRTEQGDSAMYLCASSLRPTREAFFGQGTRLTVV.